What follows are 26 T cell receptor beta chains derived from one specimen sequenced in a study of response to subunit inactivated influenza vaccine (dated by TCRdb to the late 2010s). Receptor amplification or capture employed RT-PCR. Instrument on record: Illumina HiSeq 2500. The public reads were run again by TCRdb, first through fastp at Q25 and then through MiXCR, and only productive beta chains were kept. Each CDR3 protein gets just one entry, which takes the most common genes and DNA from the rows behind it. The sample contains around 650,000 distinct CDR3 sequences, approximately 14% of them found a single time. In total, the top ten clones hold more than 9% of the sample. This specimen consisted of PBMCs from blood, obtained 11 to 12 days after vaccination. The receptor source for this set is a man aged 50-60 years who received an inactivated influenza vaccine. Donor details come from another sample of the same person, matched by shared clones.

The chain carries TRBV4-1 and TRBJ2-3; 8 positions match TRBD1. The trim removed 3 bases at V and 8 bases at J, leaving 10 bases unmatched. CDR1 and CDR2 (germline): MGHRA, YSYEKL. This CDR3 is 15 amino acids long. CDR3 residues: CASSHRQGQGGTQYF. CDR3 nucleotide sequence: TGCGCCAGCAGCCATCGACAGGGGCAGGGAGGTACGCAGTATTTT.

The chain couples TRBV19 to TRBJ1-1, with 7 positions matching TRBD1. The CDR3 is 16 residues long. In germline, CDR1 is LNHDA, CDR2 SQIVND (reference sequence). J was trimmed by 0 bases and V by 2 bases; bases with no gene match: 6. The CDR3 loop reads CASSISRQGLNTEAFF. CDR3 bases: TGTGCCAGTAGTATAAGCCGACAGGGATTGAACACTGAAGCTTTCTTT.

This clonotype occurred a few times. The rearrangement links TRBV7-2 to TRBJ2-7; D is possibly TRBD1 or TRBD2 (6 bases each). The CDR3 has 14 residues. The ends were cut back, 5 bases at V and 6 bases at J, with 17 bases in the middle. Germline V CDR1 and CDR2: SGHTA, FQGNSA. CDR3 sequence reads: CASSLHGGAGEQYF. CDR3 coding DNA: TGTGCCAGCAGCCTACACGGGGGCGCGGGCGAGCAGTACTTC.

Comments on this clonotype: Since a much larger clone is just one base distant, this may be a read error. J is TRBJ2-5 and V is TRBV20-1; no reliable D call. Germline CDR1 DFQATT, CDR2 SNEGSKA (reference sequence). The CDR3 spans 10 residues. Trimming pared 3 bases from V and 5 bases from J, leaving 4 bases between. DNA of the CDR3: TGCAGTGCTAGGCACGAGACCCAGTACTTC. It is translated as CSARHETQYF.

The J gene is TRBJ2-1, the V gene TRBV5-1; D is uncertain. This CDR3 comprises 15 residues. Trimming stripped 4 bases from V and 10 bases from J, with 21 bases between. Germline loops: CDR1 SGHRS, CDR2 YFSETQ. CDR3 nucleotides: TGCGCCAGCAGCGTTCGACACACCCGTTTAGGGGAGCAGTTCTTC. Its translation is CASSVRHTRLGEQFF.

This clonotype was recorded a few times. The chain's CDR3 is CSARPDPNTEAFF. The CDR3 DNA follows: TGCAGTGCTAGACCGGACCCGAACACTGAAGCTTTCTTT. V gene TRBV20-1 combines with J gene TRBJ1-1; no clear D. The CDR3 totals 13 residues. Germline-derived CDR1 and CDR2 are DFQATT and SNEGSKA (reference sequence). V lost 2 bases and J lost 1, with 8 bases in between.

A few counts support this clonotype. The V and J genes are TRBV5-1 and TRBJ2-7; 15 positions agree with TRBD2. Looked up from germline, CDR1 is SGHRS and CDR2 is YFSETQ. The CDR3 is made up of 18 amino acids. Germline trimming cut 3 bases from V and 0 bases from J; bases unmatched to any gene: 7. The CDR3 DNA reads as TGCGCCAGCAGCTCAGCCGGGACTAGCGGGAGGAGCTCCTACGAGCAGTACTTC. This codes for CASSSAGTSGRSSYEQYF. The full variable domain, in which reference TRBV5-1 and TRBJ2-7 provide the parts outside the CDR3, is KAGVTQTPRYLIKTRGQQVTLSCSPISGHRSVSWYQQTPGQGLQFLFEYFSETQRNKGNFPGRFSGRQFSNSRSEMNVSTLELGDSALYLCASSSAGTSGRSSYEQYFGPGTRLTVT.

The chain uses TRBV15 and TRBJ2-5; D not resolved. Germline loops: CDR1 LNHNV, CDR2 YYDKDF (reference sequence). Trimming cost V 4 bases and J 6 bases, with 6 bases left between them. This CDR3 has 11 residues. CDR3 sequence (DNA): TGTGCCACCAGCACGTCGCAGACCCAGTACTTC. This sequence encodes CATSTSQTQYF. Looking up the rest from reference TRBV15 and TRBJ2-5 gives the full variable domain: DAMVIQNPRYQVTQFGKPVTLSCSQTLNHNVMYWYQQKSSQAPKLLFHYYDKDFNNEADTPDNFQSRRPNTSFCFLDIRSPGLGDTAMYLCATSTSQTQYFGPGTRLLVL.

For the CDR3, the DNA is TGTGCCAGCAGCCCGAGCGGGAGTAGGCACGAGCAGTACTTC. Residues: CASSPSGSRHEQYF. V usage is TRBV28 and J usage is TRBJ2-7, with 8 nucleotides matching TRBD2. The CDR3 consists of 14 residues. Unmatched junction bases numbered 9, after V lost 6 bases and J lost 5 bases. Germline lookup yields CDR1 MDHEN and CDR2 SYDVKM.

Many counts were recorded for this clonotype. This rearrangement joins TRBV7-9 to TRBJ2-7; D not resolved. The V gene's germline CDR1 is SEHNR and CDR2 FQNEAQ (reference sequence). This CDR3 has 14 amino acids. Trimming pared 5 bases from V and 4 bases from J, leaving 15 bases between. CDR3 nucleotide sequence: TGTGCCAGCAGCCCCTCGGGCCCCCCATACGAGCAGTACTTC. Its protein is CASSPSGPPYEQYF.

This clonotype was recorded many times. The chain is built from TRBV7-2 and TRBJ2-2; no definite D call. The CDR3 covers 16 residues. Germline assignment: CDR1 SGHTA and CDR2 FQGNSA. The V gene lost 2 bases and the J gene lost 2 bases, with 12 bases spanning the gap. CDR3 DNA sequence: TGTGCCAGCAGCTTAATGGGCGGAGCCAACACCGGGGAGCTGTTTTTT. Its protein product is CASSLMGGANTGELFF.

This clonotype was seen a handful of times. This rearrangement joins TRBV9 to TRBJ2-3, with D possibly matching TRBD2 (6 bases). V was shortened by 0 bases and J by 6 bases, with 14 bases between the two germline ends. Germline lookup yields CDR1 SGDLS and CDR2 YYNGEE. The CDR3 contains 15 residues. CDR3 region: CASSVGESGLDTQYF. The CDR3 nucleotides are TGTGCCAGCAGCGTAGGGGAGAGCGGGCTGGATACGCAGTATTTT.

The chain has TRBV15 and TRBJ2-1; D ambiguous. The CDR3 is 12 amino acids. Germline V gene lookup returns CDR1 LNHNV and CDR2 YYDKDF (reference sequence). With 5 bases removed from V and 4 bases from J, the gap between germline ends came to 6 bases. This CDR3 reads CATSPTYNEQFF. The DNA for the CDR3 is TGTGCCACCAGCCCCACTTACAATGAGCAGTTCTTC. Using reference TRBV15 and TRBJ2-1 for the parts outside the CDR3, the full variable domain is DAMVIQNPRYQVTQFGKPVTLSCSQTLNHNVMYWYQQKSSQAPKLLFHYYDKDFNNEADTPDNFQSRRPNTSFCFLDIRSPGLGDTAMYLCATSPTYNEQFFGPGTRLTVL.

The rearrangement uses TRBV11-2 and TRBJ2-1, with D uncertain. With 3 bases removed from V and 7 bases from J, the gap between germline ends came to 13 bases. CDR1 is SGHAT, CDR2 FQNNGV, per germline. The length of the CDR3 is 14 residues. The DNA of the CDR3 is TGTGCCAGCAGCTTCCAAGTCGCCGGGAATGAGCAGTTCTTC. It yields the protein CASSFQVAGNEQFF.

Remarks on this clonotype: At one of its ends the junction is not consistent with the germline gene, which may arise from a read error. This chain links TRBV11-2 with TRBJ2-3; no firm D call. The CDR3 has 15 amino acids. Per the germline V gene, CDR1 is SGHAT and CDR2 is FQNNGV. CDR3 protein: CASSVDPGSTDTQYF. The DNA for the CDR3 is TGTGCCAGCAGCGTAGACCCCGGTAGCACAGATACGCAGTATTTT.

A few counts support this clonotype. The genes are TRBV6-2 or TRBV6-3 and TRBJ2-7; no definite D call. The V end was cut by 8 bases, the J end by 2 bases, with 10 bases between. Germline V lookup: CDR1 MNHEY, CDR2 SVGEGT. This CDR3 is 12 amino acids long. The CDR3 here is CASGQITYEQYF. CDR3 coding DNA: TGTGCCAGCGGTCAAATTACCTACGAGCAGTACTTC.

The V call is TRBV7-2, the J call TRBJ2-5; D ambiguous. Germline values: CDR1 SGHTA, CDR2 FQGNSA. V lost 2 bases, J lost 6 bases, and 19 bases lay in between. This CDR3 spans 16 amino acids. The CDR3 loop reads CASSLNPTTRVKTQYF. CDR3 coding DNA: TGTGCCAGCAGCTTAAATCCGACGACTCGGGTGAAGACCCAGTACTTC.

This clonotype has just a few counts. This sequence joins TRBV29-1 and TRBJ2-1, with 8 bases fitting TRBD2. After removal of 7 bases from V and 11 bases from J, the junction contained 19 bases not matched to a gene. Germline V gene lookup returns CDR1 SQVTM and CDR2 ANQGSEA. This CDR3 comprises 15 residues. The CDR3 DNA reads TGCAGCGGAGGATATAGCGGGATTCCTCTTCGCCAGCAGTTCTTC. Amino acids: CSGGYSGIPLRQQFF.

This clonotype was recorded a few times. The gene calls are TRBV18 and TRBJ1-1, with D maybe TRBD1 (6 bases). V was pared by 4 bases and J by 5 bases, with 23 bases between. The CDR3 is made up of 17 amino acids. Germline lookup yields CDR1 KGHSH and CDR2 LQKENI. CDR3 nucleotides: TGTGCCAGCTCACGCTACACAGGGACGGGGCTGGGGACTGAAGCTTTCTTT. Translating gives CASSRYTGTGLGTEAFF.

The chain carries TRBV29-1 and TRBJ1-2, with 8 bases aligning to TRBD1. The J segment lost 8 bases and the V segment lost 3 bases, leaving 5 bases of the junction unmatched. In germline, CDR1 is SQVTM, CDR2 ANQGSEA. This CDR3 has 12 amino acids. The CDR3 is CSVETGALGYTF. CDR3 bases: TGCAGCGTTGAGACAGGGGCCCTAGGCTACACCTTC.

In its sample, this clonotype was seen a few times. The chain uses TRBV11-2 and TRBJ2-1; 16 bases align to TRBD2. Germline V CDR1 and CDR2: SGHAT, FQNNGV. This CDR3 region has 19 residues. Trimming cost V 3 bases and J 6 bases; bases outside gene matches: 11. CDR3 amino acids: CASSFSGLAGGASFNEQFF. CDR3 nucleotides: TGTGCCAGCAGCTTCTCGGGACTAGCGGGGGGGGCGAGTTTCAATGAGCAGTTCTTC.

The V call is TRBV7-2, the J call TRBJ2-4; tentative D call: TRBD2 (5 bases). This CDR3 spans 15 amino acids. The germline V gene encodes CDR1 SGHTA and CDR2 FQGNSA. Trimming stripped 5 bases from V and 2 bases from J, with 13 bases between. The DNA of the CDR3 is TGTGCCAGCAGCCGGGGTGAGGGAACCAAAAACATTCAGTACTTC. As protein: CASSRGEGTKNIQYF.

The V gene is TRBV14, the J gene TRBJ1-2; no definite D call. The V end lost 3 bases, the J end lost 8 bases, and 13 bases lay between the germline ends. CDR1 is SGHDN and CDR2 is FVKESK in the germline V gene. There are 13 residues in the CDR3. The CDR3 DNA follows: TGTGCCAGCAGCCATGGACTTTACCCAGGCTACACCTTC. Amino acids: CASSHGLYPGYTF.

This clonotype was counted a few times. This chain uses TRBV5-1 with TRBJ2-3; TRBD1 aligns across 8 bases. With 4 bases clipped from V and 5 bases from J, the junction kept 6 bases outside the gene matches. There are 14 residues in the CDR3. The germline V gene encodes CDR1 SGHRS and CDR2 YFSETQ. In DNA, the CDR3 is TGCGCCAGCAGCAAGGACAGGGTCAGAGATACGCAGTATTTT. Translation: CASSKDRVRDTQYF.

The chain carries TRBV3-1 and TRBJ2-3, with TRBD2 matching 7 bases. CDR3 length equals 16 residues. The J segment lost 2 bases and the V segment lost 2 bases, leaving 7 bases of the junction unmatched. Germline lookup yields CDR1 LGHDT and CDR2 YNNKEL (reference sequence). CDR3 DNA sequence: TGTGCCAGCAGCCAAACCTCGGGAGGATACACAGATACGCAGTATTTT. The encoded protein is CASSQTSGGYTDTQYF.

This clonotype was counted many times. The chain is built from TRBV12-3 or TRBV12-4 and TRBJ1-2; D is ambiguous. Deletions cut 3 bases from V and 5 bases from J, with 13 bases between. CDR3 length: 14 residues. The CDR3 here is CASSLGRVGYGYTF. CDR3 bases: TGTGCCAGCAGTTTGGGCCGCGTTGGGTATGGCTACACCTTC.